A single sample is the source of the 23 T cell receptor beta chains below, sequenced in a study of blood T cell repertoires in COVID-19. Profiling relied on immunoSEQ multiplex PCR, and the TCRdb table lists in-frame clones only, not all of them. The sample contains approximately 230,000 clones, approximately 83% of which appear only once. The sequencing sample was made of peripheral blood. The receptors were gathered from a man older than 75 with acute or convalescent COVID-19.

V is TRBV19 and J is TRBJ1-4, with 7 bases identical to TRBD1. This CDR3 comprises 15 residues. Germline V CDR1 and CDR2: LNHDA, SQIVND (reference sequence). The V segment lost 5 bases and the J segment 6 bases; nucleotides outside the gene matches: 9. The CDR3 protein is CASSRLDREHEKLFF. The CDR3 DNA reads TGTGCCAGTAGTCGGTTAGACAGGGAACATGAAAAACTGTTTTTT.

The gene calls are TRBV7-2 and TRBJ1-5, with 7 bases identical to TRBD1. Germline V gene data show CDR1 as SGHTA and CDR2 as FQGNSA. Trimming cost V 6 bases and J 5 bases; bases outside gene matches: 7. This CDR3 contains 14 residues. The CDR3 sequence: CASRTAGTDQPQHF. The CDR3 nucleotides read TGTGCCAGCAGGACCGCGGGGACAGATCAGCCCCAGCATTTT.

This clone was picked up a small number of times. The CDR3 region has the DNA TGTGCCAGCAGTGACGTCTCTTGGGGCAGGGGGCAGTACTTC. Its translation: CASSDVSWGRGQYF. The chain couples TRBV2 to TRBJ2-7; D might be TRBD1 (6 bases). The CDR3 loop spans 14 amino acids. Germline V lookup: CDR1 SNHLY, CDR2 FYNNEI. Trimming left V 3 bases short and J 9 bases short, with 18 bases between. Based on the CDR3 plus reference TRBV2 and TRBJ2-7, the full variable domain is EPEVTQTPSHQVTQMGQEVILRCVPISNHLYFYWYRQILGQKVEFLVSFYNNEISEKSEIFDDQFSVERPDGSNFTLKIRSTKLEDSAMYFCASSDVSWGRGQYFGPGTRLTVT.

The chain uses TRBV12-5 and TRBJ2-2, with 8 bases aligning to TRBD2. The V gene end was trimmed by 6 bases and the J gene end by 6 bases; junction bases not matched to a gene: 9. This CDR3 region has 15 residues. CDR1 is LGHNT, CDR2 FRNRAP, per germline. In nucleotides, the CDR3 is TGTGCTAGTGGATCCGGACTAGCACCGTCCGGGGAGCTGTTTTTT. Its protein is CASGSGLAPSGELFF.

The rearrangement links TRBV15 to TRBJ2-7; D is perhaps TRBD1 (6 bases). Germline-derived CDR1 and CDR2 are LNHNV and YYDKDF (reference sequence). Trimming took off 0 bases at V and 1 base at J, with 7 bases between the two ends. The CDR3 totals 14 residues. CDR3 nucleotide sequence: TGTGCCACCAGCAGAGAGAGGGGGTCCTACGAGCAGTACTTC. This encodes CATSRERGSYEQYF.

The gene calls are TRBV6-1 and TRBJ1-4, with D possibly TRBD1 on 6 matching bases. The CDR3 contains 17 residues. V was clipped by 3 bases and J by 5 bases, with 19 bases between them. Germline CDR1 and CDR2: MNHNS and SASEGT. The CDR3 spells CASSDFPTTGINEKLFF. The CDR3 nucleotides are TGTGCCAGCAGTGATTTCCCTACTACAGGGATCAATGAAAAACTGTTTTTT.

The chain has TRBV4-1 and TRBJ2-2; the D gene is possibly TRBD2 (5 bases). The CDR3 runs 14 residues. V dropped 1 base and J dropped 10 bases, with 13 bases sitting between them. Germline assignment: CDR1 MGHRA and CDR2 YSYEKL. The CDR3 protein is CASSQGFLRAELFF. The CDR3 DNA reads as TGCGCCAGCAGCCAAGGGTTTCTGAGGGCGGAGCTGTTTTTT.

The chain carries TRBV5-1 and TRBJ2-5, with D possibly matching TRBD2 (6 bases). This CDR3 has 14 amino acids. Trimming cost V 5 bases and J 2 bases, with 13 bases left between them. Germline V gives CDR1 SGHRS, CDR2 YFSETQ. CDR3 nucleotide sequence: TGCGCCAGCAGGGACCGGGACTTTCAAGAGACCCAGTACTTC. It codes for CASRDRDFQETQYF. Combining the CDR3 with reference TRBV5-1 and TRBJ2-5 gives the whole variable domain KAGVTQTPRYLIKTRGQQVTLSCSPISGHRSVSWYQQTPGQGLQFLFEYFSETQRNKGNFPGRFSGRQFSNSRSEMNVSTLELGDSALYLCASRDRDFQETQYFGPGTRLLVL.

V gene TRBV18 combines with J gene TRBJ2-3; 8 bases align to TRBD1. This CDR3 comprises 17 residues. V gave up 4 bases and J gave up 2 bases; unmatched junction bases: 11. Germline loops: CDR1 KGHSH, CDR2 LQKENI. This chain's CDR3 is CASSLYSGTGYTDTQYF. In DNA, the CDR3 is TGTGCCAGCTCACTCTATTCCGGGACAGGCTACACAGATACGCAGTATTTT.

V usage is TRBV10-2 and J usage is TRBJ2-7, with 8 bases matching TRBD1. Germline assignment: CDR1 WSHSY and CDR2 SAAADI. Germline trimming cut 7 bases from V and 2 bases from J; bases unmatched to any gene: 4. The CDR3 has 13 amino acids. The CDR3 spells CASKEQGAYEQYF. CDR3 sequence (DNA): TGCGCCAGCAAGGAACAGGGGGCCTACGAGCAGTACTTC.

J is TRBJ2-7 and V is TRBV7-9, with TRBD2 matching 7 bases. The CDR3 is 16 residues long. Germline V CDR1 and CDR2: SEHNR, FQNEAQ (reference sequence). Trimming removed 6 bases from V and 3 bases from J; junction bases left unmatched: 14. The CDR3, as DNA: TGTGCCAGCAGTCCGGGGTCTGGCGGGAGATTCTACGAGCAGTACTTC. This codes for CASSPGSGGRFYEQYF. Together with reference TRBV7-9 and TRBJ2-7, the CDR3 gives the full variable domain: DTGVSQNPRHKITKRGQNVTFRCDPISEHNRLYWYRQTLGQGPEFLTYFQNEAQLEKSRLLSDRFSAERPKGSFSTLEIQRTEQGDSAMYLCASSPGSGGRFYEQYFGPGTRLTVT.

This clone occurred once. The V gene is TRBV9, the J gene TRBJ2-3, with a tentative D call TRBD1 (5 bases). This CDR3 has 15 residues. V dropped 0 bases and J dropped 1 base, with 9 bases sitting between them. CDR1 is SGDLS and CDR2 is YYNGEE in the germline V gene. CDR3 loop: CASSVASRGTDTQYF. The CDR3 nucleotides read TGTGCCAGCAGCGTAGCTTCCAGGGGCACAGATACGCAGTATTTT.

The rearrangement links TRBV9 to TRBJ2-3; 11 bases match TRBD2. CDR1 is SGDLS, CDR2 YYNGEE, per germline. The CDR3 contains 16 residues. V shed 0 bases, J shed 5 bases, and the junction held 5 bases outside the gene matches. DNA of the CDR3: TGTGCCAGCAGCGTAGAGGGTAGCGGGAGGGGAGATACGCAGTATTTT. Translating gives CASSVEGSGRGDTQYF.

This rearrangement joins TRBV4-1 to TRBJ2-1; TRBD2 matches at 12 bases. Per germline, CDR1 MGHRA and CDR2 YSYEKL. V shed 5 bases, J shed 2 bases, and the junction held 4 bases outside the gene matches. The CDR3 extends over 16 amino acids. CDR3 nucleotides: TGCGCCAGCAGCGGGACTAGCGGGCCCCCCTACAATGAGCAGTTCTTC. It is translated as CASSGTSGPPYNEQFF.

This sequence joins TRBV28 and TRBJ2-2, with D possibly being TRBD2 (7 bases). Trimming cost V 2 bases and J 6 bases, with 13 bases left between them. The CDR3 loop spans 15 amino acids. Germline CDR1 reads MDHEN; CDR2 reads SYDVKM. The CDR3 loop reads CASSLRRGQAGELFF. The CDR3 DNA is TGTGCCAGCAGTTTAAGGCGGGGGCAGGCCGGGGAGCTGTTTTTT. The full variable domain, its missing parts supplied by reference TRBV28 and TRBJ2-2, is DVKVTQSSRYLVKRTGEKVFLECVQDMDHENMFWYRQDPGLGLRLIYFSYDVKMKEKGDIPEGYSVSREKKERFSLILESASTNQTSMYLCASSLRRGQAGELFFGEGSRLTVL.

This clone has only a few counts. The rearrangement uses TRBV12-5 and TRBJ2-3; no definite D call. The CDR3 consists of 12 residues. V shed 4 bases and J shed 4 bases, with 6 bases lying between them. Germline CDR1 reads LGHNT; CDR2 reads FRNRAP. Written as DNA, the CDR3 is TGTGCTAGTGGTTCCCCGGCAGATACGCAGTATTTT. It specifies CASGSPADTQYF.

This chain joins TRBV7-9 and TRBJ2-7; the match to TRBD2 covers 13 bases. CDR1 and CDR2 from the germline V gene are SEHNR and FQNEAQ (reference sequence). Trimming cost V 3 bases and J 5 bases; bases outside gene matches: 10. The length of the CDR3 is 17 residues. This chain's CDR3 is CASSFSGLAGTGNEQYF. CDR3 coding DNA: TGTGCCAGCAGCTTTTCGGGACTAGCGGGAACGGGAAACGAGCAGTACTTC. Full variable domain (outside the CDR3, taken from reference TRBV7-9 and TRBJ2-7): DTGVSQNPRHKITKRGQNVTFRCDPISEHNRLYWYRQTLGQGPEFLTYFQNEAQLEKSRLLSDRFSAERPKGSFSTLEIQRTEQGDSAMYLCASSFSGLAGTGNEQYFGPGTRLTVT.

The J gene is TRBJ1-3, the V gene TRBV5-1; D perhaps matches TRBD1 (6 bases). The V end was cut by 3 bases, the J end by 0 bases, with 13 bases between. Germline values: CDR1 SGHRS, CDR2 YFSETQ. The CDR3 totals 16 residues. The CDR3 is CASSSSDRSSGNTIYF. In nucleotides, the CDR3 is TGCGCCAGCAGCTCATCGGACAGAAGCTCTGGAAACACCATATATTTT.

This chain uses TRBV5-1 with TRBJ1-4; possible D gene TRBD1, 5 bases. V was shortened by 2 bases and J by 4 bases, with 15 bases between the two germline ends. The germline V gene encodes CDR1 SGHRS and CDR2 YFSETQ. The CDR3 consists of 16 residues. CDR3 region: CASSFTGGNGNEKLFF. The CDR3 DNA sequence: TGCGCCAGCAGCTTTACGGGGGGAAATGGTAATGAAAAACTGTTTTTT.

The J gene is TRBJ2-1, the V gene TRBV5-4, with D maybe TRBD1 (6 bases). The CDR3 runs 15 residues. CDR1 SGHNT and CDR2 YYREEE come from the germline V gene (reference sequence). V gave up 4 bases and J gave up 2 bases, with 13 bases separating them. The CDR3 nucleotides read TGTGCCAGCAGCCTACAGGGTGGGCCCTACAATGAGCAGTTCTTC. This gives the protein CASSLQGGPYNEQFF. The full variable domain, in which reference TRBV5-4 and TRBJ2-1 provide the parts outside the CDR3, is ETGVTQSPTHLIKTRGQQVTLRCSSQSGHNTVSWYQQALGQGPQFIFQYYREEENGRGNFPPRFSGLQFPNYSSELNVNALELDDSALYLCASSLQGGPYNEQFFGPGTRLTVL.

J is TRBJ2-5 and V is TRBV3-1 (or the pseudogene TRBV3-2); possible D gene TRBD1, 6 bases. V was trimmed by 4 bases and J by 1 base, leaving 16 bases between them. The CDR3 has 16 residues. CDR1 is LGHDT and CDR2 is YNNKEL in the germline V gene (reference sequence). The CDR3 is CASSRSMGAFQETQYF. The DNA for the CDR3 is TGTGCCAGCAGCCGATCTATGGGGGCTTTCCAAGAGACCCAGTACTTC.

V is TRBV7-9 and J is TRBJ1-4; 8 positions match TRBD1. V gave up 5 bases and J gave up 5 bases; unmatched junction bases: 7. CDR1 is SEHNR, CDR2 FQNEAQ, per germline (reference sequence). The CDR3 sequence is 15 residues long. In DNA form, the CDR3 reads TGTGCCAGCAGCCCCGGGACAGGCCCAAATGAAAAACTGTTTTTT. This encodes CASSPGTGPNEKLFF. The entire variable domain, with the rest obtained from reference TRBV7-9 and TRBJ1-4, is as follows: DTGVSQNPRHKITKRGQNVTFRCDPISEHNRLYWYRQTLGQGPEFLTYFQNEAQLEKSRLLSDRFSAERPKGSFSTLEIQRTEQGDSAMYLCASSPGTGPNEKLFFGSGTQLSVL.

The chain carries TRBV19 and TRBJ1-5, with 7 bases identical to TRBD1. CDR3 size: 16 residues. The J segment lost 4 bases and the V segment lost 3 bases, leaving 9 bases of the junction unmatched. The germline CDR1 and CDR2 sequences are LNHDA and SQIVND (reference sequence). CDR3 sequence: CASSIQAGGKNQPQHF. The DNA for the CDR3 is TGTGCCAGTAGTATTCAAGCAGGGGGGAAAAATCAGCCCCAGCATTTT.